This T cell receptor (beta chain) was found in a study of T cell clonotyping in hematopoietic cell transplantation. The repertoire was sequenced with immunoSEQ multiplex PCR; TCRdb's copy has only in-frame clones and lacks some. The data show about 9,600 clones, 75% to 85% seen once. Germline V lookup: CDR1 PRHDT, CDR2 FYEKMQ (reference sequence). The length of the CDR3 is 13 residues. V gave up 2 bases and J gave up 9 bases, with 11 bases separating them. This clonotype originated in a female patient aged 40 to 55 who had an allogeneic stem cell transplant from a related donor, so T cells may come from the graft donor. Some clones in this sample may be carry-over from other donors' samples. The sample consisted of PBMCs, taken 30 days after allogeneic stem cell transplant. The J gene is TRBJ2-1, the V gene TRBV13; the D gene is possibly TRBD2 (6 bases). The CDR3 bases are TGTGCCAGCAGCTTACAGGTCGGGGGTGAGCAGTTCTTC. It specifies CASSLQVGGEQFF.